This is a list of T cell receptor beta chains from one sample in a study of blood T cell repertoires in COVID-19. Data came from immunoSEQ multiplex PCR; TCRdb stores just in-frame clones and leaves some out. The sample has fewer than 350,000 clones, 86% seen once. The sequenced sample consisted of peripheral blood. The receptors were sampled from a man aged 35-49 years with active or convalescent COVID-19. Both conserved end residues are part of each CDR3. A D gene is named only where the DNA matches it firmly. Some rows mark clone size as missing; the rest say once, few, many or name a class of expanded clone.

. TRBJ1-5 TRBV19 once TGTGCCAGTAGGCTAGCCGCTAGCAATCAGCCCCAGCATTTT CASRLAASNQPQHF
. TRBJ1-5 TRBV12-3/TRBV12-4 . TGTGCCAGCAACACAGGGTTAAATCAGCCCCAGCATTTT CASNTGLNQPQHF
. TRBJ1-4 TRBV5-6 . TGTGCCAGCAGCTTCCCCGAGGCAACTAATGAAAAACTGTTTTTT CASSFPEATNEKLFF
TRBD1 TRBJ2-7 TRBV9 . TGTGCCAGCAGCGTAGAAGACAGGGCGACCTACGAGCAGTACTTC CASSVEDRATYEQYF
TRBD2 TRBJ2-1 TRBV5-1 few TGCGCCAGCAGCTTCGGCCCTAGCGGGGAAGTTGAGCAGTTCTTC CASSFGPSGEVEQFF
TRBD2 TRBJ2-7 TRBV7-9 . TGTGCCAGCAGCCCCTCCGGGACTAGCGGGGGCGAGCAGTACTTC CASSPSGTSGGEQYF
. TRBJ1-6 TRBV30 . TGTGCCTGGAGTCTCTCGGCGGGGTCCTCCTATAATTCACCCCTCCACTTT CAWSLSAGSSYNSPLHF
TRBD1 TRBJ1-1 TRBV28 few TGTGCCAGCAGGTCGGGGACAGGGGGCTTGCGCACTGAAGCTTTCTTT CASRSGTGGLRTEAFF
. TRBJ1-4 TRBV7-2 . TGTGCCAGCAGCTTAGGTATTGCAACTAATGAAAAACTGTTTTTT CASSLGIATNEKLFF
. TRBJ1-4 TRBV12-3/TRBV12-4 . TGTGCCACCTCGGCGGTCTACGGGGAAAAACTGTTTTTT CATSAVYGEKLFF
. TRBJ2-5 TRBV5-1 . TGCGCCAGCAGCTTGGGGCAGGTCCGTGTCGAGACCCAGTACTTC CASSLGQVRVETQYF
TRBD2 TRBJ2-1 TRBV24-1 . TGTGCCACCAGTGATTTACCGGGACTAGCGGGGGGCCCCTACAATGAGCAGTTCTTC CATSDLPGLAGGPYNEQFF
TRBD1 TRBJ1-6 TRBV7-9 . TGTGCCAGCAGAACAGGGACAGGGGGTTCACCCCTCCACTTT CASRTGTGGSPLHF
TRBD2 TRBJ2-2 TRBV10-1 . TGCGCCAGCAGTGACCAAGTAGCGGGGGGGCTTTCGACCGGGGAGCTGTTTTTT CASSDQVAGGLSTGELFF
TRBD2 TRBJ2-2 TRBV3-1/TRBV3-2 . TGTGCCAGCAGCCAATTCGGGACTAGCGGCACCGGGGAGCTGTTTTTT CASSQFGTSGTGELFF
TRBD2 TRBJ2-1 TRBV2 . TGTGCCAGCAGACCTGCCGGGACTAGCGGGAGGGAGGGGCAGTTCTTC CASRPAGTSGREGQFF
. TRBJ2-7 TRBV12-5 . TGTGCTAGTGGAACCCGCGTTGGTAGCTCCTACGAGCAGTACTTC CASGTRVGSSYEQYF
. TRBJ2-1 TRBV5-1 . TGCGCCAGCAGCTATTCCACCAGTATCCCATTCTTC CASSYSTSIPFF
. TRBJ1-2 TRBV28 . TGTGCCAGCAGTTTAACAGGGATAAACTATGGCTACACCTTC CASSLTGINYGYTF
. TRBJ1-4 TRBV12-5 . TGTGCTAGTGGCTACCCCGGGAGGGCTAGCGAAAAACTGTTTTTT CASGYPGRASEKLFF
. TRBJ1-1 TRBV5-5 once TGTGCCAGCAGCTTGGGGGCGGGACTTTTAGCTTTCTTT CASSLGAGLLAFF
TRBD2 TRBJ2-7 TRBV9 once TGTGCCAGCAGCGGCAGCTTACTAGCGGCGACCTACGAGCAGTACTTC CASSGSLLAATYEQYF
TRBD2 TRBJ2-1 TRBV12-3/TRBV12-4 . TGTGCCAGCAGGGGGGGGTCAAGTAATGAGCAGTTCTTC CASRGGSSNEQFF
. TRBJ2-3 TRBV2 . TGTGCCAGCAGTGTCGTTTACACAGATACGCAGTATTTT CASSVVYTDTQYF
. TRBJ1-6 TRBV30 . TGTGCCTGGAACGCAGGGTTGGATTCACCCCTCCACTTT CAWNAGLDSPLHF
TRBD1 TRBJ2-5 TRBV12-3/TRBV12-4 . TGTGCCAGCGGAAACAGGGGGCAAGAGACCCAGTACTTC CASGNRGQETQYF
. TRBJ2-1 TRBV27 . TGTGCCAGCAGCCTGACCTTGTGGGCTGAGCAGTTCTTC CASSLTLWAEQFF
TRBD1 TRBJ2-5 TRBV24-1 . TGTGCCACCAGCAACAGGGGTCAGACCCAGTACTTC CATSNRGQTQYF
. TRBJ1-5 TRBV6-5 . TGTGCCAGCAGTTGGGACAAAAATCAGCCCCAGCATTTT CASSWDKNQPQHF
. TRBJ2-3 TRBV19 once TGTGCCAGTAGTATGGGCCAGATATCCTACACAGATACGCAGTATTTT CASSMGQISYTDTQYF
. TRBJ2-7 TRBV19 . TGTGCCAGTAGTTTTACGTCGGGGTACGAGCAGTACTTC CASSFTSGYEQYF
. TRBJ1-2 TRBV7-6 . TGTGCCAGCAGCTTAGATTCCCGGGTTAACTATGGCTACACCTTC CASSLDSRVNYGYTF
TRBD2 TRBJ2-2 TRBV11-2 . TGTGCCAGCAGCCCCTCGACTAGCGAGAGATTTAACACCGGGGAGCTGTTTTTT CASSPSTSERFNTGELFF
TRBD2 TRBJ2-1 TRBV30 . TGTGCCTGGAGTGTACGCGGGGGGTACAATGAGCAGTTCTTC CAWSVRGGYNEQFF